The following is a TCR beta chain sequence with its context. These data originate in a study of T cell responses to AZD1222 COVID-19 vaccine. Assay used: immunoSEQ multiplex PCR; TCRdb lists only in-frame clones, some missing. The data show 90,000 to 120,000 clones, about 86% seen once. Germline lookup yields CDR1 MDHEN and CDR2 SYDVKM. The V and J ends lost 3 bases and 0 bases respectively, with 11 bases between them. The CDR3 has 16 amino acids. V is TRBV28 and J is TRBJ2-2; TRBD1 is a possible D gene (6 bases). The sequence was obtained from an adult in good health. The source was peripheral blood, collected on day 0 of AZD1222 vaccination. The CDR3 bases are TGTGCCAGCAGTTTCCCGACAGGCCCGAACACCGGGGAGCTGTTTTTT. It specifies CASSFPTGPNTGELFF.